This T cell receptor beta chain was captured in a study of cytomegalovirus exposure and HLA in healthy donors. Study-level findings and limits: The study recorded 160 or so TCR beta chains that were cytomegalovirus-associated. Based on reports, TCR beta sequences accurately predicted HLA-A and HLA-B alleles for most subjects.

As to this clone: The antigen is undetermined.

60 Vbeta and 13 Jbeta primers were used in PCR. The method was immunoSEQ multiplex PCR; TCRdb's version includes in-frame clones alone and lacks a portion of them. Here the sample spans 170,000 or so clones, 77% being singletons. From germline, CDR1 is GTSNPN and CDR2 SVGIG (reference sequence). V lost 2 bases and J lost 5, with 15 bases in between. The CDR3 totals 15 residues. V usage is TRBV30 and J usage is TRBJ2-2; D not certain. Sequencing input: PBMCs. The sequence was obtained from a woman in her twenties or thirties in good health and CMV-seropositive. CDR3: CAWSSRPVSTGELFF. The CDR3 DNA reads as TGTGCCTGGAGTTCCAGGCCTGTATCTACCGGGGAGCTGTTTTTT.